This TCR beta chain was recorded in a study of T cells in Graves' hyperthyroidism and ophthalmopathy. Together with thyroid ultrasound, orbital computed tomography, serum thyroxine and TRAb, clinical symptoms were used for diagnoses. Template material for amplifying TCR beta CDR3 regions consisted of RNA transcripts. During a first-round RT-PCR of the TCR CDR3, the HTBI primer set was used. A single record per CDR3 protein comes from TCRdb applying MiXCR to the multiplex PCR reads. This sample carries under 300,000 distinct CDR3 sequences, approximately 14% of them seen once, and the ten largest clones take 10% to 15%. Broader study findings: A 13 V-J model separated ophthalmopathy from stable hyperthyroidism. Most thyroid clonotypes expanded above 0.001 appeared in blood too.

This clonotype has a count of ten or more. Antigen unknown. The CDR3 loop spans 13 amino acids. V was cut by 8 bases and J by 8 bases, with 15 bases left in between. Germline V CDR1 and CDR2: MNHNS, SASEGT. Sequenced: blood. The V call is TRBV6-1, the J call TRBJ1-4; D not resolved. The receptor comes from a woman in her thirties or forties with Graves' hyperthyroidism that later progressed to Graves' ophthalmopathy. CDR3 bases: TGTGCCAGCCGAGGTCAACTTGACGAAAAACTGTTTTTT. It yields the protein CASRGQLDEKLFF.